The T cell receptor beta chain described here comes from a study of T-cell reconstitution after alpha-beta-depleted transplantation in children. TCRbeta library preparation incorporated unique molecular identifiers. TCRdb reanalysed the PCR reads using MiXCR and keeps one entry per CDR3 protein. The sample carries more than 85,000 distinct CDR3 sequences, about a tenth recorded once. V shed 1 base and J shed 5 bases, with 6 bases lying between them. Per the germline V gene, CDR1 is LGHNA and CDR2 is YNFKEQ. CDR3 length: 13 amino acids. This clonotype was picked up many times. The V call is TRBV4-2, the J call TRBJ1-5; no firm D call. The sample was PBMCs from the stem cell graft donor, taken from the stem cell graft. The receptor comes from a human donor who donated a stem cell graft to a child with acute lymphoblastic leukemia. CDR3 in DNA: TGTGCCAGCAGCCAAGGTGGGGATCAGCCCCAGCATTTT. Translation gives CASSQGGDQPQHF.